These T cell receptor beta chains were read from a single sample in a study of blood T cell repertoires in COVID-19. Data came from immunoSEQ multiplex PCR; TCRdb stores just in-frame clones and leaves some out. The sample has about 70,000 clones, about 80% seen once. The specimen sequenced was peripheral blood. These receptors were collected from a woman aged 70-85 years with acute or convalescent COVID-19. Each CDR3 is given with its conserved first and last residue. The order of the fields is V gene, clone size, J gene, D gene, CDR3 protein, CDR3 DNA. D genes are given only for firm matches. Clone sizes are given selectively: once, few, many, or a class where the clone is expanded.

V: TRBV7-2
size: once
J: TRBJ2-3
D: -
CDR3: CASNDLGGATDTQYF
DNA: TGTGCCAGCAATGATCTGGGGGGTGCCACAGATACGCAGTATTTT

V: TRBV7-8
size: -
J: TRBJ2-5
D: TRBD2
CDR3: CASSPRRGVQETQYF
DNA: TGTGCCAGCAGCCCACGGCGGGGGGTCCAAGAGACCCAGTACTTC

V: TRBV11-2
size: -
J: TRBJ1-1
D: TRBD1
CDR3: CASSPGWQGAVSEAFF
DNA: TGTGCCAGCAGCCCAGGGTGGCAGGGGGCCGTATCTGAGGCTTTCTTT

V: TRBV3-1/TRBV3-2
size: -
J: TRBJ1-5
D: -
CDR3: CASSLGEQPQHF
DNA: TGTGCCAGCAGCCTCGGGGAACAGCCCCAGCATTTT

V: TRBV5-1
size: few
J: TRBJ2-7
D: TRBD2
CDR3: CASSPVSGRSEQYF
DNA: TGCGCCAGCAGCCCAGTTAGCGGGAGATCCGAGCAGTACTTC

V: TRBV30
size: -
J: TRBJ2-7
D: -
CDR3: CAWKRDSHYEQYF
DNA: TGTGCCTGGAAACGGGACTCCCATTACGAGCAGTACTTC

V: TRBV28
size: -
J: TRBJ1-1
D: TRBD1
CDR3: CASSSQGASGTEAFF
DNA: TGTGCCAGCAGTTCGCAGGGGGCGAGTGGAACTGAAGCTTTCTTT

V: TRBV18
size: -
J: TRBJ2-7
D: -
CDR3: CASSAEYEQYF
DNA: TGTGCCAGCTCAGCGGAGTACGAGCAGTACTTC

V: TRBV7-9
size: -
J: TRBJ2-7
D: TRBD2
CDR3: CASSLTSGHEQYF
DNA: TGTGCCAGCAGCTTGACTAGCGGCCACGAGCAGTACTTC

V: TRBV11-2
size: -
J: TRBJ1-2
D: -
CDR3: CASSLSTDSSYGYTF
DNA: TGTGCCAGCAGCTTGTCCACAGATTCTTCCTATGGCTACACCTTC

V: TRBV2
size: -
J: TRBJ1-6
D: -
CDR3: CASSEGQLYNSPLHF
DNA: TGTGCCAGCAGTGAAGGACAGTTATATAATTCACCCCTCCACTTT

V: TRBV3-1/TRBV3-2
size: few
J: TRBJ2-1
D: TRBD2
CDR3: CASRGGVSYNEQFF
DNA: TGTGCCAGCCGGGGGGGAGTCTCCTACAATGAGCAGTTCTTC

V: TRBV11-3
size: -
J: TRBJ2-7
D: -
CDR3: CASGTGYEQYF
DNA: TGTGCCAGCGGAACGGGCTACGAGCAGTACTTC

V: TRBV28
size: once
J: TRBJ2-1
D: TRBD2
CDR3: CASSLGLAGRAEQFF
DNA: TGTGCCAGCAGTTTAGGACTAGCGGGACGGGCGGAGCAGTTCTTC

V: TRBV4-1
size: few
J: TRBJ2-2
D: -
CDR3: CASSLGLRTGELFF
DNA: TGCGCCAGCAGTCTCGGACTCCGCACCGGGGAGCTGTTTTTT

V: TRBV30
size: -
J: TRBJ1-2
D: -
CDR3: CAWMEDRNYGYTF
DNA: TGTGCCTGGATGGAGGACAGAAACTATGGCTACACCTTC

V: TRBV11-1
size: -
J: TRBJ2-3
D: -
CDR3: CASSLARASTDTQYF
DNA: TGTGCCAGCAGCTTAGCGCGGGCGTCCACAGATACGCAGTATTTT

V: TRBV27
size: -
J: TRBJ1-4
D: -
CDR3: CASSLAPPLTAATNEKLFF
DNA: TGTGCCAGCAGTTTAGCCCCCCCTTTGACTGCGGCAACTAATGAAAAACTGTTTTTT

V: TRBV3-1/TRBV3-2
size: -
J: TRBJ1-3
D: -
CDR3: CASSFPRRSGNTIYF
DNA: TGTGCCAGCAGTTTCCCCAGGAGGTCTGGAAACACCATATATTTT

V: TRBV6-1
size: -
J: TRBJ1-1
D: -
CDR3: CASSEARGGRTEAFF
DNA: TGTGCCAGCAGTGAAGCGCGGGGGGGGCGTACTGAAGCTTTCTTT

V: TRBV3-1/TRBV3-2
size: -
J: TRBJ2-2
D: TRBD1
CDR3: CASSQVRDRGSGELFF
DNA: TGTGCCAGCAGCCAAGTTAGGGACAGGGGATCCGGGGAGCTGTTTTTT

V: TRBV6-2/TRBV6-3
size: -
J: TRBJ1-2
D: -
CDR3: CASGPRPGDYGYTF
DNA: TGTGCCAGCGGCCCCAGACCCGGAGACTATGGCTACACCTTC

V: TRBV7-2
size: -
J: TRBJ2-1
D: TRBD1
CDR3: CATETGGVNEQFF
DNA: TGTGCCACCGAGACAGGGGGGGTAAATGAGCAGTTCTTC

V: TRBV19
size: -
J: TRBJ2-2
D: TRBD1
CDR3: CASGDRVAGELFF
DNA: TGTGCCAGTGGGGACAGGGTCGCCGGGGAGCTGTTTTTT

V: TRBV30
size: few
J: TRBJ2-2
D: TRBD2
CDR3: CAWSLLAGALTGELFF
DNA: TGTGCCTGGAGTCTTTTAGCGGGCGCGTTAACCGGGGAGCTGTTTTTT

V: TRBV2
size: -
J: TRBJ2-7
D: TRBD2
CDR3: CASRLAGEQYF
DNA: TGTGCCAGCCGTTTAGCGGGAGAGCAGTACTTC

V: TRBV5-1
size: -
J: TRBJ2-3
D: -
CDR3: CASSRGDTQYF
DNA: TGCGCCAGCAGCCGAGGAGATACGCAGTATTTT

V: TRBV28
size: few
J: TRBJ1-5
D: TRBD1
CDR3: CASSLAGTGGYQPQHF
DNA: TGTGCCAGCAGTTTAGCGGGGACAGGAGGATATCAGCCCCAGCATTTT

V: TRBV5-5
size: many
J: TRBJ1-2
D: TRBD1
CDR3: CASSRTGGRNYGYTF
DNA: TGTGCCAGCAGCCGCACAGGGGGCCGAAACTATGGCTACACCTTC

V: TRBV6-5
size: -
J: TRBJ1-4
D: -
CDR3: CASRPRGEIPEKLFF
DNA: TGTGCCAGCCGCCCCCGGGGAGAGATCCCCGAAAAACTGTTTTTT

V: TRBV15
size: few
J: TRBJ1-2
D: TRBD1
CDR3: CATSRGTGSNYGYTF
DNA: TGTGCCACCAGCAGGGGGACAGGCTCTAACTATGGCTACACCTTC

V: TRBV5-1
size: -
J: TRBJ1-1
D: -
CDR3: CASSPTVMNTEAFF
DNA: TGCGCCAGCAGCCCTACAGTTATGAACACTGAAGCTTTCTTT

V: TRBV7-2
size: -
J: TRBJ2-7
D: TRBD2
CDR3: CASSFLAGGLGEQYF
DNA: TGTGCCAGCAGCTTCTTAGCGGGGGGGCTTGGAGAGCAGTACTTC

V: TRBV19
size: -
J: TRBJ2-1
D: TRBD2
CDR3: CASSIGLAGANNEQFF
DNA: TGTGCCAGTAGTATAGGACTAGCGGGCGCAAACAATGAGCAGTTCTTC

V: TRBV27
size: -
J: TRBJ1-5
D: -
CDR3: CASSPQLRQARGRGNQPQHF
DNA: TGTGCCAGCAGTCCCCAACTGCGACAGGCGAGGGGTAGGGGCAATCAGCCCCAGCATTTT

V: TRBV6-2/TRBV6-3
size: -
J: TRBJ2-1
D: -
CDR3: CASSSGRPYNEQFF
DNA: TGTGCCAGCAGTAGCGGTCGACCCTACAATGAGCAGTTCTTC

V: TRBV19
size: -
J: TRBJ1-1
D: -
CDR3: CAVNHGGGSEAFF
DNA: TGTGCCGTAAACCATGGGGGCGGATCTGAAGCTTTCTTT

V: TRBV28
size: few
J: TRBJ2-1
D: TRBD2
CDR3: CASSSGLAEIDEQFF
DNA: TGTGCCAGCAGTTCAGGACTAGCGGAGATCGATGAGCAGTTCTTC

V: TRBV5-1
size: -
J: TRBJ1-6
D: -
CDR3: CASMTEHHNSPLHF
DNA: TGCGCCAGCATGACAGAGCATCATAATTCACCCCTCCACTTT

V: TRBV5-1
size: -
J: TRBJ2-2
D: -
CDR3: CASSQLQGGTGELFF
DNA: TGCGCCAGCAGCCAATTACAGGGCGGCACCGGGGAGCTGTTTTTT

V: TRBV5-4
size: -
J: TRBJ2-5
D: -
CDR3: CASSVQGRHQETQYF
DNA: TGTGCCAGCAGCGTACAGGGTCGGCACCAAGAGACCCAGTACTTC

V: TRBV5-4
size: -
J: TRBJ2-1
D: -
CDR3: CASSLESGTYNEQFF
DNA: TGTGCCAGCAGCTTGGAAAGCGGTACTTACAATGAGCAGTTCTTC

V: TRBV10-3
size: -
J: TRBJ1-3
D: -
CDR3: CAISESTRPWGNTIYF
DNA: TGTGCCATCAGTGAGTCGACTCGCCCCTGGGGAAACACCATATATTTT

V: TRBV6-5
size: -
J: TRBJ2-3
D: -
CDR3: CASSDRFTDTQYF
DNA: TGTGCCAGCAGCGACAGGTTCACAGATACGCAGTATTTT

V: TRBV6-2/TRBV6-3
size: few
J: TRBJ2-3
D: TRBD2
CDR3: CASSYQAPAGGTDTQYF
DNA: TGTGCCAGCAGTTACCAAGCCCCAGCGGGGGGCACAGATACGCAGTATTTT

V: TRBV2
size: -
J: TRBJ1-2
D: -
CDR3: CASSEEIRDYGYTF
DNA: TGTGCCAGCAGTGAAGAGATCCGAGACTATGGCTACACCTTC

V: TRBV9
size: -
J: TRBJ2-3
D: TRBD2
CDR3: CASSVDATSGTTDTQYF
DNA: TGTGCCAGCAGCGTTGATGCGACTAGCGGGACCACAGATACGCAGTATTTT

V: TRBV4-1
size: -
J: TRBJ1-3
D: -
CDR3: CASSQVPTQGSKNTIYF
DNA: TGCGCCAGCAGCCAAGTCCCGACGCAGGGATCGAAAAACACCATATATTTT

V: TRBV18
size: -
J: TRBJ2-1
D: TRBD2
CDR3: CASSPRSGLADNEQFF
DNA: TGTGCCAGCTCCCCAAGATCGGGACTAGCGGACAATGAGCAGTTCTTC

V: TRBV7-9
size: few
J: TRBJ2-7
D: -
CDR3: CASSLGRTSPIGGEQYF
DNA: TGTGCCAGCAGCTTAGGAAGGACATCCCCCATTGGCGGCGAGCAGTACTTC

V: TRBV4-3
size: -
J: TRBJ1-2
D: -
CDR3: CASSQDIPAPRGYTF
DNA: TGCGCCAGCAGCCAAGACATCCCGGCCCCGAGGGGCTACACCTTC

V: TRBV28
size: few
J: TRBJ2-1
D: -
CDR3: CASSQDFYNEQFF
DNA: TGTGCCAGCAGTCAGGACTTCTACAATGAGCAGTTCTTC

V: TRBV28
size: -
J: TRBJ2-7
D: TRBD2
CDR3: CASSLPGLAGGEQYF
DNA: TGTGCCAGCAGTTTACCGGGACTAGCGGGAGGCGAGCAGTACTTC

V: TRBV6-5
size: -
J: TRBJ2-7
D: TRBD2
CDR3: CASSSSSGRAREQYF
DNA: TGTGCCAGCAGTTCGTCTAGCGGGAGGGCTCGGGAGCAGTACTTC